The 16 T cell receptor beta chains below were found in one sample sequenced in a study of T cell responses to AZD1222 COVID-19 vaccine. TCRdb's table, derived via immunoSEQ multiplex PCR, lists solely in-frame clones and lacks some. The sample lists 80,000 to 90,000 clones, roughly 90% seen once, with approximately 5% in the top ten. The sequences come from peripheral blood, collected on day 0 of MenACWY control vaccination. The receptors originated from an adult in good health.

This clone was seen just once. The J gene is TRBJ1-1, the V gene TRBV19; the D gene is possibly TRBD1 (5 bases). Germline-derived CDR1 and CDR2 are LNHDA and SQIVND (reference sequence). CDR3 length: 15 residues. Trimming left V 0 bases short and J 2 bases short, with 10 bases between. The chain's CDR3 is CASSIEGRANTEAFF. In DNA, the CDR3 is TGTGCCAGTAGTATAGAGGGCAGGGCCAACACTGAAGCTTTCTTT.

The chain is built from TRBV6-2 or TRBV6-3 and TRBJ2-5; TRBD2 agrees at 9 bases. The V gene's germline CDR1 is MNHEY and CDR2 SVGEGT. The CDR3 runs to 14 residues. V lost 5 bases and J lost 4; bases outside the gene matches: 5. The CDR3 DNA reads TGTGCCAGCAGTGTAGCGGGAGATCCAGAGACCCAGTACTTC. Amino acids: CASSVAGDPETQYF.

The chain has TRBV6-2 or TRBV6-3 and TRBJ1-5; possible D gene TRBD1, 5 bases. The germline V and J ends were trimmed by 2 bases and 1 base, with 9 bases remaining between them. Per the germline V gene, CDR1 is MNHEY and CDR2 is SVGEGT. The CDR3 has 15 amino acids. The CDR3 region is CASSYRRDSNQPQHF. CDR3 in DNA: TGTGCCAGCAGTTACAGAAGGGACAGCAATCAGCCCCAGCATTTT.

The chain is built from TRBV5-1 and TRBJ2-5; 8 nucleotides match TRBD1. V lost 0 bases and J lost 5; bases outside the gene matches: 6. The germline CDR1 and CDR2 sequences are SGHRS and YFSETQ. CDR3 length equals 15 residues. The CDR3 reads CASSLVQGAGETQYF. Written as DNA, the CDR3 is TGCGCCAGCAGCTTGGTTCAGGGGGCAGGGGAGACCCAGTACTTC.

The chain couples TRBV5-1 to TRBJ2-1; no clear D gene. V dropped 2 bases and J dropped 8 bases, with 14 bases sitting between them. The CDR3 has 14 amino acids. CDR1 is SGHRS and CDR2 is YFSETQ in the germline V gene. CDR3 region: CASSFRLGRDEQFF. CDR3 DNA: TGCGCCAGCAGCTTCCGCCTGGGCCGGGATGAGCAGTTCTTC. Full variable domain (remainder filled in from reference TRBV5-1 and TRBJ2-1): KAGVTQTPRYLIKTRGQQVTLSCSPISGHRSVSWYQQTPGQGLQFLFEYFSETQRNKGNFPGRFSGRQFSNSRSEMNVSTLELGDSALYLCASSFRLGRDEQFFGPGTRLTVL.

This CDR3 reads CASSFREAREQYF. DNA for the CDR3: TGTGCCAGCAGTTTTAGGGAGGCGAGGGAGCAGTACTTC. This chain joins TRBV28 and TRBJ2-7, with D possibly TRBD2 on 6 matching bases. The CDR3 contains 13 residues. Germline loops: CDR1 MDHEN, CDR2 SYDVKM. V was cut by 3 bases and J by 7 bases, with 13 bases left in between.

V gene TRBV6-5 combines with J gene TRBJ1-2, with D perhaps TRBD1 (6 bases). Between the trimmed V and J ends, which lost 11 bases and 4 bases, there was a span of 14 bases. Per the germline V gene, CDR1 is MNHEY and CDR2 is SVGAGI. The CDR3 is 12 amino acids. In DNA, the CDR3 is TGTGCCGCCAGGGGATTGGGCTATGGCTACACCTTC. It specifies CAARGLGYGYTF.

The gene calls are TRBV30 and TRBJ2-1; the D is unclear. The V gene's germline CDR1 is GTSNPN and CDR2 SVGIG (reference sequence). Trimming removed 0 bases at V and 4 bases at J, with 13 bases between. The CDR3 is made up of 15 amino acids. The CDR3, as DNA: TGTGCCTGGAGTGTACTGGCAGGCCCGTACAATGAGCAGTTCTTC. Its protein is CAWSVLAGPYNEQFF.

The J gene is TRBJ2-7, the V gene TRBV12-3 or TRBV12-4; tentatively, D is TRBD2 (5 bases). V gave up 5 bases and J gave up 9 bases, with 17 bases separating them. The CDR3 totals 13 residues. The CDR3 sequence is CASSPPAARAQYF. The CDR3 DNA is TGTGCCAGCAGTCCCCCAGCGGCTAGGGCGCAGTACTTC.

CDR3 loop: CASRSEGGRTEAFF. The CDR3 nucleotides read TGTGCCAGCCGCTCAGAAGGGGGGCGGACTGAAGCTTTCTTT. V is TRBV28 and J is TRBJ1-1; a weak D match, TRBD1 (6 bases). V was pared by 8 bases and J by 5 bases, with 18 bases between. CDR1 and CDR2 (germline): MDHEN, SYDVKM. The length of the CDR3 is 14 residues.

V gene TRBV6-5 combines with J gene TRBJ1-6, with TRBD1 matching 7 bases. From germline, CDR1 is MNHEY and CDR2 SVGAGI. V lost 6 bases, J lost 6 bases, and 8 bases stayed unmatched. This CDR3 contains 15 residues. CDR3 protein: CASSLEGAGNSPLHF. The CDR3 nucleotides read TGTGCCAGCAGCCTTGAGGGGGCGGGTAATTCACCCCTCCACTTT.

The gene calls are TRBV9 and TRBJ2-7; tentatively, D is TRBD2 (5 bases). Germline CDR1 SGDLS, CDR2 YYNGEE. This CDR3 has 16 amino acids. The V end lost 4 bases, the J end lost 3 bases, and 20 bases lay between the germline ends. CDR3 DNA sequence: TGTGCCAGCAGCTTCCAGGCCGAGCGGAATAACTACGAGCAGTACTTC. It encodes CASSFQAERNNYEQYF.

V is TRBV6-5 and J is TRBJ2-7; D may be TRBD2 (5 bases). The CDR3 covers 14 residues. The V gene's germline CDR1 is MNHEY and CDR2 SVGAGI. Trimming stripped 7 bases from V and 0 bases from J, with 13 bases between. CDR3 protein: CASMDHGLSYEQYF. CDR3 coding DNA: TGTGCCAGCATGGATCACGGACTCTCCTACGAGCAGTACTTC.

The chain employs TRBV6-2 or TRBV6-3 and TRBJ1-6, with D uncertain. Germline V gene sequence: CDR1 MNHEY, CDR2 SVGEGT. The CDR3 sequence is 17 residues long. V was clipped by 3 bases and J by 0 bases, with 12 bases between them. Written as DNA, the CDR3 is TGTGCCAGCAGTTATTACGGCTCCAGCTCCTATAATTCACCCCTCCACTTT. This translates into CASSYYGSSSYNSPLHF.

The J gene is TRBJ2-7, the V gene TRBV7-3, with 7 positions matching TRBD2. The CDR3 is made up of 17 amino acids. The germline CDR1 and CDR2 sequences are SGHTA and FQGTGA. After removal of 5 bases from V and 7 bases from J, the junction contained 20 bases not matched to a gene. CDR3 loop: CASSPQFSGSSPREQYF. DNA for the CDR3: TGTGCCAGCAGCCCACAATTTAGCGGGTCCTCCCCGAGGGAGCAGTACTTC.

The rearrangement links TRBV11-2 to TRBJ1-4; D gene ambiguous. This CDR3 spans 15 amino acids. The germline V gene has CDR1 SGHAT and CDR2 FQNNGV. V gave up 5 bases and J gave up 5 bases, with 15 bases separating them. CDR3 sequence (DNA): TGTGCCAGCAGCCCTTCAACCCAAGAAAATGAAAAACTGTTTTTT. It translates to CASSPSTQENEKLFF.